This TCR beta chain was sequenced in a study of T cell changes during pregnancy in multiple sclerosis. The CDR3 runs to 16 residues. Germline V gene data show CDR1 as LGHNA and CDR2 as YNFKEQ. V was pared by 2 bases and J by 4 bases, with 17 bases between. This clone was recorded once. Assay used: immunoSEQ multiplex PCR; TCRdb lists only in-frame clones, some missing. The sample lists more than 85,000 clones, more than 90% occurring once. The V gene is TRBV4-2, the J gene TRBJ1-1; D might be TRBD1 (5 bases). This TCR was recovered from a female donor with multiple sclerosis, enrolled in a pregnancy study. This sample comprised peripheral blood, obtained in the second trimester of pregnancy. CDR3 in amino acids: CASSQFQGFASTEAFF. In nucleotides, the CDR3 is TGTGCCAGCAGCCAATTCCAGGGTTTTGCGAGCACTGAAGCTTTCTTT.